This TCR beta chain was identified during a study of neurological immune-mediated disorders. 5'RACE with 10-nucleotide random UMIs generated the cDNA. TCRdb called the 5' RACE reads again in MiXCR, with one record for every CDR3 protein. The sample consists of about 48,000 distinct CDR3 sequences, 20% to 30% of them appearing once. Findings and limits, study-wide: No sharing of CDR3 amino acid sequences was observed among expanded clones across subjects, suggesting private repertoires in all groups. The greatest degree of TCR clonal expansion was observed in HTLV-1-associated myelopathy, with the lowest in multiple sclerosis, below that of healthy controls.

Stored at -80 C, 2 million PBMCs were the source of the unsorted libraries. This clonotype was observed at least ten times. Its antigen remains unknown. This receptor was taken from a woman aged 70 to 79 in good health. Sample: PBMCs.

The CDR3 region is CASRDWSSYEQYF. In nucleotides, the CDR3 is TGTGCCAGCCGGGACTGGAGCTCCTACGAGCAGTACTTC. The chain is built from TRBV28 and TRBJ2-7; a weak D match, TRBD2 (6 bases). The germline V gene has CDR1 MDHEN and CDR2 SYDVKM. This CDR3 has 13 residues. Trimming pared 8 bases from V and 0 bases from J, leaving 11 bases between.